This T cell receptor (beta chain) was identified during a study of T cell therapy after organ transplantation (dated by TCRdb to between 2019 and 2020). Background on the whole study: Therapy products were autologous CMV-specific T cells expanded in vitro for about 13 days with a peptide pool of 30 HLA class I and II CMV epitopes. CD8+ T cells made up the majority of most cell therapy products, and no virus-specific CD4+ T cells were detected in those products. Multiple CMV specificities restricted through one or more HLA alleles were contained in most therapy products. Among the approximately 10 patients, eight were classed as clinical responders, while two were classed as nonresponders. Each patient got up to 6 T cell doses, given every 2 weeks, and was then monitored for around 27 weeks after finishing therapy. Only about 80% of the 10 patients had long-term post-therapy samples available. This study was a follow-up analysis of the TRBV repertoire from an open-label phase I trial that tested autologous CMV-specific adoptive T cell therapy in people who had received solid-organ transplants. Patients received a median of 1.92 x 10^8 CMV-specific T cells across 2 to 6 intravenous infusions.

Sample time point, as interpreted from the label and publication: ACT product, IFN-gamma+ CD8 cells after CMV peptide stimulation. Cells from the therapy products were restimulated with the CMV peptide pool for more than three hours, and a secretion assay was used to capture IFN-gamma. The patients had received solid-organ transplants and had drug-resistant/recurrent cytomegalovirus. Ten trial participants were selected for repertoire analysis based on availability of post-therapy peripheral blood mononuclear cells. Viable CD3+CD8+CD4-IFN-gamma+ cells were sorted from the therapy products on a BD FACSAria III. The Qiagen DNeasy Kit was used to extract genomic DNA from sorted cells. A note on this clone: This clone's antigen is unknown. The input lacks base qualities; no much larger clone sits a single base away.

Using the immunoSEQ two-step, bias-controlled multiplex PCR assay, TRB CDR3 regions were amplified from genomic DNA. Sequencing of CDR3 libraries was carried out on an Illumina NextSeq 500. As for the authors' bioinformatics: The immunoSEQ Analyzer platform handled the initial alignment and bioinformatics, which included bias normalization against synthetic CDR3 analogs. Annotation of V, D and J genes followed the definitions in the IMGT database. Additional TRBV analyses were carried out with default settings in VDJtools version 1.1.10 and the R package tcR version 2.2.1.11. GLIPH analysis was performed with version 1.0 using default settings. For CDR3 sequences with at least 5 reads, significant changes in clonotype frequency were assessed with a 2-sided binomial test and Benjamini-Hochberg correction (alpha = 0.01). The clones in this table, taken by TCRdb from immuneACCESS, are in-frame only. Not every clone is retained; where verified, under half of the shortfall comes from an unresolved V gene, and the cause of the rest is unknown. That table supplies the V and J calls and clone size; D and trimming were determined from the DNA. The sample profile shows around 150 clones; approximately 52% of them were found once. The ten largest clones represent around four fifths of the sample.

Here is what the overall study found, with its caveats: Assessment of confounders such as concurrent antirejection and antiviral medications was prevented by the small cohort. Marked pretherapy clonal expansions with minimal repertoire change after therapy were observed in nonresponders. Fold change in CD8 clonality after therapy inversely correlated with pretherapy clonality, suggesting less biased repertoires were more receptive to remodeling. The small number of expansions detected in nonresponders may reflect reduced sample coverage resulting from poor CD8+ T cell yield. Reconstitution after therapy appeared to include not only transferred clonotypes but also endogenous clonotypes that had not been detected in the therapy products.

The germline V gene supplies CDR1 SGHVS and CDR2 FNYEAQ. Trimming takes 5 bases off V and 6 bases off J; junction bases not matched to a gene: 7. From the cysteine through the phenylalanine, the CDR3 covers 14 amino acids. Kept here is only the CDR3 DNA, which spans 42 bases and is read in frame from base 1. This receptor was identified in a human patient who had received a solid organ transplant and had CMV disease. Once a transplant has taken place, some T cells may be donor derived. The sequence is built from TRBV7-6 and TRBJ2-7; the central 10 bases match TRBD1. The specimen sequenced was cultured CD8+ T cells. The CDR3 region reads CASSPGTGASEQYF. The DNA is as follows: TGTGCCAGCAGCCCCGGGACAGGGGCAAGCGAGCAGTACTTC.